The sequence of this TCR beta chain was determined in a study of T-cell reconstitution after alpha-beta-depleted transplantation in children. TCRbeta library preparation incorporated unique molecular identifiers. TCRdb ran MiXCR on the PCR reads and lists one entry per CDR3 protein. The table includes around 700,000 distinct CDR3 sequences, about an eighth detected once. This CDR3 comprises 16 residues. V shed 4 bases and J 3 bases; nucleotides not matched to a gene: 10. Germline lookup yields CDR1 LNHNV and CDR2 YYDKDF (reference sequence). In its sample, this clonotype was seen many times. This TCR derives from a girl aged 2 to 9 with congenital amegakaryocytic thrombocytopenia, due to receive a stem cell transplant. The sample in question was PBMCs, obtained before TCRalphabeta/CD19-depleted stem cell transplant. The chain joins TRBV15 to TRBJ2-5; 8 positions agree with TRBD1. The CDR3 sequence: CATSKKTGELEETQYF. The CDR3 DNA follows: TGTGCCACCAGCAAAAAGACAGGGGAACTGGAAGAGACCCAGTACTTC.